The subject of this entry is one TCR beta chain. The second PCR ran about 6 to 11 cycles with a sample-barcoded 5' primer and J-beta primers. TCRdb called the 5' RACE reads again in MiXCR, with one record for every CDR3 protein. Among some 1.5 million distinct CDR3 sequences listed, about 42% were seen once. This sample is part of a study of blood T cells in healthy people across ages. There are 11 residues in the CDR3. Per germline, CDR1 SGHDT and CDR2 YYEEEE. The V end was cut by 3 bases, the J end by 11 bases, with 12 bases between. Sequencing was performed on blood. The gene calls are TRBV5-6 and TRBJ2-7, with D hard to call. The TCR originated in a woman under 30 in good health. The DNA of the CDR3 is TGTGCCAGCAGCTCAGCATGTTGGGAGTACTTC. Translated: CASSSACWEYF.